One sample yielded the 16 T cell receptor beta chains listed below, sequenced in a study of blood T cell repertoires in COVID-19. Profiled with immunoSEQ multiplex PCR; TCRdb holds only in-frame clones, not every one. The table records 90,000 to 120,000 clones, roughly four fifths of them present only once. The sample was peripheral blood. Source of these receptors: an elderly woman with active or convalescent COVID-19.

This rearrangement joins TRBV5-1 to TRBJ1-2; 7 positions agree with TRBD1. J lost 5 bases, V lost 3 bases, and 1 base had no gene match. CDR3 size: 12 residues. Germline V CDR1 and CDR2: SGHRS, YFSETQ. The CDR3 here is CASSWDSYGYTF. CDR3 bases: TGCGCCAGCAGCTGGGACAGTTATGGCTACACCTTC.

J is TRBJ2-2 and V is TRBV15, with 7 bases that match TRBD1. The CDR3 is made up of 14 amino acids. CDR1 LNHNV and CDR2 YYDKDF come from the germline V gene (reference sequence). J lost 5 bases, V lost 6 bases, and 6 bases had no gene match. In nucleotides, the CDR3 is TGTGCCACCAGGCAAACAGGGGTAACCGGGGAGCTGTTTTTT. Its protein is CATRQTGVTGELFF.

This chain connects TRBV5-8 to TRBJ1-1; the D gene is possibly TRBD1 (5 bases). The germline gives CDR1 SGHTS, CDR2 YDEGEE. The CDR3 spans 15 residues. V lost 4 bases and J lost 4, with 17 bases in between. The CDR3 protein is CASSARDSGITEAFF. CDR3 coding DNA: TGTGCCAGCAGCGCCCGCGACTCAGGGATCACTGAAGCTTTCTTT.

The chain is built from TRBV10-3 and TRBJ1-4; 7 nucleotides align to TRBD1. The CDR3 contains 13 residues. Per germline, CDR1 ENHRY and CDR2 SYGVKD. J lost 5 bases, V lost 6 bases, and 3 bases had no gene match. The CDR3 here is CAIRQGQNEKLFF. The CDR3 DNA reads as TGTGCCATCAGGCAGGGACAGAATGAAAAACTGTTTTTT.

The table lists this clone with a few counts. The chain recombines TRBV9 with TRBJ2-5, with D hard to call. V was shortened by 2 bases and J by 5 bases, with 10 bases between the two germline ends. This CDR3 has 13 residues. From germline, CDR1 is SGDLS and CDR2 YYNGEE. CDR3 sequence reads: CASSVNSRETQYF. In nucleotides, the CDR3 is TGTGCCAGCAGCGTGAACTCGCGGGAGACCCAGTACTTC.

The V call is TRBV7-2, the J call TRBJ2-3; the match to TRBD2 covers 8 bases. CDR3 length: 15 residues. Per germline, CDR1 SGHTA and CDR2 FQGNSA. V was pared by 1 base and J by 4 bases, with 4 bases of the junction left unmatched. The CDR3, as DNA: TGTGCCAGCAGCTTAGATGGACTAGCTGCAGATACGCAGTATTTT. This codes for CASSLDGLAADTQYF.

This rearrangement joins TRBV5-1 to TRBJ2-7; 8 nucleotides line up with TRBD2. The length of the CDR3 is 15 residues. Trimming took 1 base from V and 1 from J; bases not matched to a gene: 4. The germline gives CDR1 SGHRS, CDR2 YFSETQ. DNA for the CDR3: TGCGCCAGCAGCTTGACTCTAGCGGGTTCCTACGAGCAGTACTTC. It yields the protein CASSLTLAGSYEQYF. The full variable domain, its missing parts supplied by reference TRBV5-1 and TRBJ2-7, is KAGVTQTPRYLIKTRGQQVTLSCSPISGHRSVSWYQQTPGQGLQFLFEYFSETQRNKGNFPGRFSGRQFSNSRSEMNVSTLELGDSALYLCASSLTLAGSYEQYFGPGTRLTVT.

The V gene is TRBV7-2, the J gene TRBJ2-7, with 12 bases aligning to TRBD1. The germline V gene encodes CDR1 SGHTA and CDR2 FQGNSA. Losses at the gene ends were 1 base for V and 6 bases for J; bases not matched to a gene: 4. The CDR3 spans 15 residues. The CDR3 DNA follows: TGTGCCAGCAGCTTAGGAGGGACAGGGGGCTTCGAGCAGTACTTC. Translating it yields CASSLGGTGGFEQYF. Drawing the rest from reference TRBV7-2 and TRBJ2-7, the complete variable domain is GAGVSQSPSNKVTEKGKDVELRCDPISGHTALYWYRQSLGQGLEFLIYFQGNSAPDKSGLPSDRFSAERTGGSVSTLTIQRTQQEDSAVYLCASSLGGTGGFEQYFGPGTRLTVT.

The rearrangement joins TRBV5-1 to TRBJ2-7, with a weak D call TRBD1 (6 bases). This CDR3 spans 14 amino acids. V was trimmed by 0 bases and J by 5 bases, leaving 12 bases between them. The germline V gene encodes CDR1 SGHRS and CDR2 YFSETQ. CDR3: CASSLGDRPNEQYF. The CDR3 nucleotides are TGCGCCAGCAGCTTGGGCGACAGGCCGAACGAGCAGTACTTC.

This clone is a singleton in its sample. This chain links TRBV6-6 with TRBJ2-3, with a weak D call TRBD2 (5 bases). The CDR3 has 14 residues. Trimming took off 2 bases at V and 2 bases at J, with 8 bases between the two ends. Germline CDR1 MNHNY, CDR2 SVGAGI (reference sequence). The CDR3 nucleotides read TGTGCCAGCAGTTACAGCGGACTCACAGATACGCAGTATTTT. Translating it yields CASSYSGLTDTQYF.

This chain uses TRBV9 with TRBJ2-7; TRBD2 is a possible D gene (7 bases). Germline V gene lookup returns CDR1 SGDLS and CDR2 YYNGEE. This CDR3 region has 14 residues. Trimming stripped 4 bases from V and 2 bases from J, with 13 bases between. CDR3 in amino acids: CASSFGGGAYEQYF. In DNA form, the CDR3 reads TGTGCCAGCAGCTTTGGAGGGGGGGCCTACGAGCAGTACTTC.

The CDR3 spells CASSFGLAGSTDTQYF. The CDR3 DNA is TGTGCCAGCAGCTTTGGGCTAGCGGGGAGCACAGATACGCAGTATTTT. The V gene is TRBV7-9, the J gene TRBJ2-3, with TRBD2 matching 9 bases. The CDR3 is 16 residues long. After removal of 3 bases from V and 0 bases from J, the junction contained 4 bases not matched to a gene. Germline V gene data show CDR1 as SEHNR and CDR2 as FQNEAQ (reference sequence).

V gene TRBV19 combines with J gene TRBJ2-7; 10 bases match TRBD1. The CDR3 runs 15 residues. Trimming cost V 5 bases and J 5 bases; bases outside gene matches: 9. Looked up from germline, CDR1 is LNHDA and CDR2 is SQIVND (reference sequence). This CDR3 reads CASSPHRQGANEQYF. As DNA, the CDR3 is TGTGCCAGTAGTCCGCATCGACAGGGGGCGAACGAGCAGTACTTC.

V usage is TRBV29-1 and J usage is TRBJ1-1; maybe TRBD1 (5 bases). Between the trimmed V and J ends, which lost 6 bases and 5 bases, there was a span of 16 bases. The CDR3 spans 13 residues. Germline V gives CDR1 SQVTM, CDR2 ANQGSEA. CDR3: CSVRQGFKTEAFF. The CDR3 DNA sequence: TGCAGCGTCAGGCAGGGCTTTAAGACTGAAGCTTTCTTT.

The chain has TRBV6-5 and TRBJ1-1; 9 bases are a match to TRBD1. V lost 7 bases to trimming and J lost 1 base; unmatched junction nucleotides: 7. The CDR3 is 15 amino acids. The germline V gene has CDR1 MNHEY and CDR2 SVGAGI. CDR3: CASTFRQGGNTEAFF. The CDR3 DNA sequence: TGTGCCAGCACCTTTAGACAGGGGGGGAACACTGAAGCTTTCTTT.

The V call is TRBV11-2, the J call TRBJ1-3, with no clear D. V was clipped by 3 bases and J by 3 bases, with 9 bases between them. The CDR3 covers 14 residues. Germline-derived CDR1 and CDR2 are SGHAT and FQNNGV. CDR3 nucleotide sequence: TGTGCCAGCAGCTTCCCCACGGTTGGAAACACCATATATTTT. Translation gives CASSFPTVGNTIYF.